This T cell receptor beta chain was sequenced for a study of blood T cell repertoires in COVID-19. This table comes from immunoSEQ multiplex PCR, and its TCRdb copy is limited to in-frame clones, with some not included. The profile shows 300,000 to 400,000 clones, 75% to 90% of them singletons. Trimming shortened V by 7 bases and J by 0 bases, and 15 bases separated the two germline ends. The CDR3 sequence is 15 residues long. CDR1 SGHAT and CDR2 FQNNGV come from the germline V gene. The rearrangement joins TRBV11-2 to TRBJ1-2; D perhaps matches TRBD1 (6 bases). This receptor was taken from a woman aged 50 to 60 with COVID-19, enrolled during active disease. The sample consisted of peripheral blood. This CDR3 reads CASTLVDSSNYGYTF. CDR3 nucleotides: TGTGCCAGCACCCTAGTGGACAGCTCTAACTATGGCTACACCTTC.